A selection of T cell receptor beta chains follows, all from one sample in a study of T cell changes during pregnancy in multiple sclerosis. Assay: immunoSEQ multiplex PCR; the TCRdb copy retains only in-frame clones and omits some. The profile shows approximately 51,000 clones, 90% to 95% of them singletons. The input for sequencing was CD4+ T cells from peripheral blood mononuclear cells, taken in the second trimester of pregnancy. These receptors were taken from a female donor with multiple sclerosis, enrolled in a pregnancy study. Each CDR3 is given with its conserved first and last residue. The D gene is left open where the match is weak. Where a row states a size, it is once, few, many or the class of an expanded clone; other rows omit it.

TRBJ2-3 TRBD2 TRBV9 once CASSHGLAGGRGTDTQYF TGTGCCAGCAGTCACGGACTAGCGGGGGGGCGGGGCACAGATACGCAGTATTTT
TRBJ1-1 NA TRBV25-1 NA CASSEPQTNTEAFF TGTGCCAGCAGCGAACCACAGACGAACACTGAAGCTTTCTTT
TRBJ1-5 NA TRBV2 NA CASSAGSSNQPQHF TGTGCCAGCAGTGCCGGGTCCTCTAATCAGCCCCAGCATTTT
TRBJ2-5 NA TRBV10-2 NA CASSELARWLIKKGETQYF TGCGCCAGCAGTGAGTTGGCGAGGTGGTTGATCAAAAAGGGGGAGACCCAGTACTTC
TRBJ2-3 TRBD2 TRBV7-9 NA CAINLGGVTDTQYF TGTGCCATAAATCTGGGGGGGGTCACAGATACGCAGTATTTT
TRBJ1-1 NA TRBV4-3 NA CASSQRGGAEAFF TGCGCCAGCAGCCAGCGAGGGGGGGCTGAAGCTTTCTTT
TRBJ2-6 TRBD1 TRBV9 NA CASSSGTGKVEAGANVLTF TGTGCCAGCAGCTCTGGGACAGGGAAAGTTGAGGCTGGGGCCAACGTCCTGACTTTC
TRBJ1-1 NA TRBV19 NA CASTHPTVLGVEAFF TGTGCCAGTACCCACCCGACAGTCTTAGGCGTTGAAGCTTTCTTT
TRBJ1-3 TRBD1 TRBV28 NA CASSLRGRNTIYF TGTGCCAGCAGTTTGAGGGGGCGAAACACCATATATTTT
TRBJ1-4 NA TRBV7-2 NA CASSLNTWNEKLFF TGTGCCAGCAGCTTGAACACCTGGAATGAAAAACTGTTTTTT
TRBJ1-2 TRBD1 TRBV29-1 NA CSVEAHRGYGYTF TGCAGCGTTGAGGCTCACAGGGGGTATGGCTACACCTTC
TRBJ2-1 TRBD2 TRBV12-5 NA CASGWGGVQGQFF TGTGCTAGTGGTTGGGGGGGAGTCCAGGGGCAGTTCTTC
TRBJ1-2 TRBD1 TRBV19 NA CASSLKKGQGRYGYTF TGTGCCAGTAGTCTGAAGAAAGGACAGGGTCGCTATGGCTACACCTTC
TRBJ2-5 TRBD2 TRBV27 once CASSLFGTKETQYF TGTGCCAGCAGTTTATTTGGGACTAAGGAGACCCAGTACTTC
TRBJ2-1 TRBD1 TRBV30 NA CAWARDRVYNEQFF TGTGCCTGGGCCCGGGACAGGGTCTACAATGAGCAGTTCTTC
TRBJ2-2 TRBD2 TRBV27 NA CASSPLAGGLGGELFF TGTGCCAGCAGCCCGCTAGCGGGGGGGCTGGGCGGGGAGCTGTTTTTT
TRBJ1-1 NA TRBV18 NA CASSPARGQNTEAFF TGTGCCAGCTCACCAGCCAGGGGACAGAACACTGAAGCTTTCTTT